Presented here are 2 T cell receptor beta chains from one specimen sequenced in a study of OX40 agonist ivuxolimab in advanced cancers. Measured with immunoSEQ multiplex PCR; TCRdb has only the in-frame clones, and not every one. The sample holds around 53,000 clones; about 88% are singletons and the top ten take 0.64%. This material consisted of CD4+ or CD8+ T cells sorted from blood, taken in a trial of the OX40 agonist ivuxolimab. The receptors here all came from an adult with an advanced solid tumor such as melanoma, head and neck, liver or kidney cancer.

With regard to this clone: Other DNA sequences of this sample code for an identical CDR3. The rearrangement joins TRBV30 to TRBJ2-7; D uncertain. This CDR3 has 12 amino acids. Germline values: CDR1 GTSNPN, CDR2 SVGIG (reference sequence). The V end lost 0 bases, the J end lost 3 bases, and 6 bases lay between the germline ends. In nucleotides, the CDR3 is TGTGCCTGGAGTGTAGTGCGCTACGAGCAGTACTTC. This codes for CAWSVVRYEQYF.

The V call is TRBV5-1, the J call TRBJ1-1; tentative D call: TRBD1 (5 bases). With 4 bases removed from V and 3 bases from J, the gap between germline ends came to 16 bases. Germline V CDR1 and CDR2: SGHRS, YFSETQ. This CDR3 is built from 15 residues. This CDR3 reads CASSPSSGGDTEAFF. CDR3 sequence (DNA): TGCGCCAGCAGCCCCAGTTCGGGGGGGGACACTGAAGCTTTCTTT.